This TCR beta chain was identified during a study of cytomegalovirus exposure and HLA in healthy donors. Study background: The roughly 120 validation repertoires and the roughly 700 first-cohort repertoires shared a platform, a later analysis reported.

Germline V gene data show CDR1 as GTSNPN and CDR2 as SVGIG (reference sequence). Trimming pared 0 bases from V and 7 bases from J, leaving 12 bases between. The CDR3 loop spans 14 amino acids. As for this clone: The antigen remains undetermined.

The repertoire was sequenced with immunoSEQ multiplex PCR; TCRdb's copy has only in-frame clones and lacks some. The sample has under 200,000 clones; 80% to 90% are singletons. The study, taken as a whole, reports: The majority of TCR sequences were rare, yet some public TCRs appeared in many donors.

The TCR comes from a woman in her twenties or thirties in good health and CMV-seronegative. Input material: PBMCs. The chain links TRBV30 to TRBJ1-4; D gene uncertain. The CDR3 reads CAWSVLPAGEKLFF. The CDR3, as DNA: TGTGCCTGGAGTGTACTCCCGGCAGGTGAAAAACTGTTTTTT.